Shown below are 22 T cell receptor beta chains from a single sample sequenced in a study of brain T cells in children with intractable seizures. Time point meaning: blood from clinic visit 5 months post-surgery; TSC patient then seizure free. Assay: immunoSEQ multiplex PCR; the TCRdb copy retains only in-frame clones and omits some. The table records hundreds of thousands of clones, nearly 95% of them present only once. This specimen consisted of peripheral blood, obtained more than 4 months after surgery. The receptors were sampled from a boy under two years old with tuberous sclerosis and intractable seizures.

The J gene is TRBJ1-2, the V gene TRBV9; D is undetermined. The CDR3 spans 12 residues. The germline CDR1 and CDR2 sequences are SGDLS and YYNGEE. With 0 bases removed from V and 8 bases from J, the gap between germline ends came to 8 bases. The CDR3 coding sequence is TGTGCCAGCAGCGTAGATGAGGGAGGCTACACCTTC. Translating gives CASSVDEGGYTF.

This chain joins TRBV29-1 and TRBJ2-3; a possible D gene is TRBD2 (5 bases). CDR1 SQVTM and CDR2 ANQGSEA come from the germline V gene. The CDR3 is made up of 14 amino acids. Trimming took 4 bases from V and 1 from J, leaving 12 bases between them. CDR3 residues: CSVGWRLGTDTQYF. The DNA for the CDR3 is TGCAGCGTTGGATGGAGGTTGGGCACAGATACGCAGTATTTT.

The CDR3 region has the DNA TGTGCCAGCAGTTTTCCCCCAGGGGGAGAGACCCAGTACTTC. As protein: CASSFPPGGETQYF. The chain couples TRBV28 to TRBJ2-5; 7 bases fit TRBD1. Germline trimming cut 3 bases from V and 4 bases from J; bases unmatched to any gene: 5. The CDR3 runs to 14 residues. The V gene's germline CDR1 is MDHEN and CDR2 SYDVKM.

The chain is built from TRBV7-4 and TRBJ1-1; TRBD1 might be the D (5 bases). CDR1 SGHVT and CDR2 SQSDAQ come from the germline V gene. The CDR3 totals 15 residues. Trimming stripped 5 bases from V and 5 bases from J, with 18 bases between. The CDR3 DNA sequence: TGTGCCAGCAGCGACATCCCCCGGGGGGGGACTGAAGCTTTCTTT. It translates to CASSDIPRGGTEAFF.

This chain connects TRBV24-1 to TRBJ2-5; D not resolved. Trimming took 1 base from V and 5 from J, leaving 4 bases between them. The CDR3 is 12 amino acids. Germline values: CDR1 KGHDR, CDR2 SFDVKD. CDR3 bases: TGTGCCACCAGTGATTTCGATGAGACCCAGTACTTC. This sequence encodes CATSDFDETQYF.

The chain joins TRBV9 to TRBJ1-1, with TRBD1 matching over 9 bases. The V segment lost 7 bases and the J segment 5 bases; nucleotides outside the gene matches: 9. The germline V gene encodes CDR1 SGDLS and CDR2 YYNGEE. This CDR3 is 14 amino acids long. CDR3 loop: CASGQGTTRTEAFF. The CDR3 region has the DNA TGTGCCAGCGGACAGGGGACAACGCGGACTGAAGCTTTCTTT.

The chain has TRBV12-3 or TRBV12-4 and TRBJ2-7; possible D gene TRBD1, 5 bases. The CDR3 sequence is 13 residues long. The V and J ends lost 6 bases and 0 bases respectively, with 9 bases between them. CDR3 in DNA: TGTGCCAGCAGACCGACAGCCTCCTACGAGCAGTACTTC. This translates into CASRPTASYEQYF.

The chain couples TRBV11-2 to TRBJ1-1; 7 bases agree with TRBD1. The CDR3 sequence is 12 residues long. The ends lost 5 bases at V and 11 bases at J; junction bases unmatched: 8. Germline-derived CDR1 and CDR2 are SGHAT and FQNNGV. The CDR3 DNA reads TGTGCCAGCAGCCGACAGGGAAAGGGGGCTTTCTTT. Translation gives CASSRQGKGAFF.

The chain combines TRBV9 with TRBJ2-1; 7 nucleotides match TRBD2. CDR1 is SGDLS and CDR2 is YYNGEE in the germline V gene. V shed 4 bases and J 7 bases; nucleotides not matched to a gene: 14. The CDR3 is 16 residues long. Written as DNA, the CDR3 is TGTGCCAGCAGCCCGCAGACCTCGGGACTACCTAATGAGCAGTTCTTC. Amino acid sequence: CASSPQTSGLPNEQFF.

Points on this clone: This sample includes further DNA sequences coding for the same CDR3. J is TRBJ1-4 and V is TRBV6-6; D perhaps matches TRBD1 (5 bases). The ends were cut back, 9 bases at V and 1 base at J, with 9 bases in the middle. The CDR3 runs to 13 residues. Germline CDR1 MNHNY, CDR2 SVGAGI (reference sequence). CDR3 in amino acids: CASQGETNEKLFF. For the CDR3, the DNA is TGTGCCAGTCAGGGTGAAACTAATGAAAAACTGTTTTTT.

The rearrangement links TRBV5-1 to TRBJ1-1; D possibly corresponds to TRBD1 (5 bases). V was cut by 3 bases and J by 6 bases, with 9 bases left in between. The CDR3 loop spans 12 amino acids. CDR1 SGHRS and CDR2 YFSETQ come from the germline V gene. This CDR3 reads CASSSGWSEAFF. The DNA of the CDR3 is TGCGCCAGCAGCTCAGGGTGGTCTGAAGCTTTCTTT.

The chain carries TRBV9 and TRBJ2-1, with 9 bases aligning to TRBD1. The CDR3 is made up of 14 amino acids. With V trimmed by 5 bases and J by 7 bases, 7 bases remained unmatched. The V gene's germline CDR1 is SGDLS and CDR2 YYNGEE. The CDR3 DNA reads as TGTGCCAGCAGGCCCTACGGACAGGGGAATGAGCAGTTCTTC. Protein product: CASRPYGQGNEQFF.

V usage is TRBV6-4 and J usage is TRBJ2-1; D possibly matches TRBD1 or TRBD2 (6 bases each). The germline CDR1 and CDR2 sequences are MRHNA and SNTAGT. Trimming shortened V by 0 bases and J by 6 bases, and 12 bases separated the two germline ends. The CDR3 contains 15 residues. The CDR3 coding sequence is TGTGCCAGCAGTGACTCGTTGGGGGGCCCCAATGAGCAGTTCTTC. Translation: CASSDSLGGPNEQFF.

This chain joins TRBV5-1 and TRBJ1-1; no reliable D call. Deletions cut 2 bases from V and 1 base from J, with 9 bases between. CDR1 is SGHRS, CDR2 YFSETQ, per germline. The CDR3 runs to 14 residues. CDR3: CASSFPAPNTEAFF. For the CDR3, the DNA is TGCGCCAGCAGCTTTCCAGCCCCGAACACTGAAGCTTTCTTT.

The chain is built from TRBV4-1 and TRBJ2-7, with TRBD1 as a possible D gene (5 bases). V was clipped by 1 base and J by 4 bases, with 11 bases between them. Germline loops: CDR1 MGHRA, CDR2 YSYEKL. This CDR3 has 14 residues. The CDR3 region has the DNA TGCGCCAGCAGCCAAGTCGACAGACAATACGAGCAGTACTTC. Protein sequence: CASSQVDRQYEQYF.

The chain links TRBV10-3 to TRBJ1-1, with 7 positions matching TRBD1. From germline, CDR1 is ENHRY and CDR2 SYGVKD. This CDR3 is built from 15 residues. V lost 3 bases to trimming and J lost 6 bases; unmatched junction nucleotides: 10. In nucleotides, the CDR3 is TGTGCCATCAGTGATTCTAGCAGGGGGGTACCTGAAGCTTTCTTT. Encoded protein: CAISDSSRGVPEAFF.

This chain joins TRBV5-1 and TRBJ2-5, with D uncertain. Trimming took off 4 bases at V and 4 bases at J, with 8 bases between the two ends. Germline V lookup: CDR1 SGHRS, CDR2 YFSETQ. The CDR3 has 12 residues. This CDR3 reads CASSAHIETQYF. CDR3 nucleotide sequence: TGCGCCAGCAGCGCCCACATAGAGACCCAGTACTTC.

The V and J genes are TRBV2 and TRBJ2-4, with 11 bases matching TRBD1. V shed 6 bases and J 7 bases; nucleotides not matched to a gene: 11. Per the germline V gene, CDR1 is SNHLY and CDR2 is FYNNEI. The CDR3 covers 16 residues. As DNA, the CDR3 is TGTGCCAGCAGCGACGGACCCCGGGACAGGGGGAACATTCAGTACTTC. Translation gives CASSDGPRDRGNIQYF. Full variable domain (rest looked up from reference TRBV2 and TRBJ2-4): EPEVTQTPSHQVTQMGQEVILRCVPISNHLYFYWYRQILGQKVEFLVSFYNNEISEKSEIFDDQFSVERPDGSNFTLKIRSTKLEDSAMYFCASSDGPRDRGNIQYFGAGTRLSVL.

The chain is built from TRBV4-2 and TRBJ2-3; D not certain. The CDR3 has 15 amino acids. Germline-derived CDR1 and CDR2 are LGHNA and YNFKEQ. V gave up 0 bases and J gave up 2 bases, with 9 bases separating them. CDR3 residues: CASSQDHAATDTQYF. CDR3 in DNA: TGTGCCAGCAGCCAAGATCACGCGGCCACAGATACGCAGTATTTT.

This sequence joins TRBV28 and TRBJ2-7, with 9 nucleotides matching TRBD2. This CDR3 contains 14 residues. J gave up 3 bases and V 3 bases, and 3 bases lay outside the gene matches. In germline, CDR1 is MDHEN, CDR2 SYDVKM. CDR3 DNA sequence: TGTGCCAGCAGTTTGCGGGAGGGCCGCTACGAGCAGTACTTC. As protein: CASSLREGRYEQYF.

The J gene is TRBJ1-1, the V gene TRBV27, with 8 positions matching TRBD1. V dropped 5 bases and J dropped 4; count of bases not matched to a gene: 6. The CDR3 has 14 residues. CDR1 and CDR2 (germline): MNHEY, SMNVEV (reference sequence). The CDR3 loop is CASSLTQGGTEAFF. DNA for the CDR3: TGTGCCAGCAGTCTTACACAGGGGGGCACTGAAGCTTTCTTT.

For the CDR3, the DNA is TGTGCCAGCAGCGTCGGAGGGGGACGGAACACCGGGGAGCTGTTTTTT. It yields the protein CASSVGGGRNTGELFF. The chain has TRBV9 and TRBJ2-2; D could derive from TRBD1 or TRBD2 (6 bases each). V gave up 2 bases and J gave up 1 base, with 12 bases separating them. Germline assignment: CDR1 SGDLS and CDR2 YYNGEE. This CDR3 contains 16 residues.